This T cell receptor beta chain is drawn from a study of cytomegalovirus exposure and HLA in healthy donors. Study-wide background: For the approximately 430 genotyped donors, about 79% fell within the Caucasian-associated ancestry cluster. General observations from the study: A later analysis reportedly found fewer N-insertions in an Asian-associated ancestry cluster than the roughly 680-donor mean. Common viral pathogens were later found to be apparently linked to several of the most significant clusters. The study listed approximately 160 cytomegalovirus-associated TCR beta chains.

In its sample, this clone was seen once. Its antigen remains unidentified. V trimming: 8 bases; J trimming: 7 bases; junction bases outside the gene matches: 17. Germline lookup yields CDR1 SNHLY and CDR2 FYNNEI. The CDR3 consists of 16 residues. PCR used 60 Vbeta primers and 13 Jbeta primers. Sequencing was performed with immunoSEQ multiplex PCR; in TCRdb, only in-frame clones are kept and a portion is missing. The table lists tens of thousands of clones, 75% to 80% of them singletons. What was sequenced was PBMCs. This clonotype was sampled from a female donor in good health and CMV-seronegative. The J gene is TRBJ2-1, the V gene TRBV2; TRBD2 agrees at 7 bases. CDR3 DNA sequence: TGTGCCAGCCCTATCTCGCGAGGGAGGGCCGATAATGAGCAGTTCTTC. It yields the protein CASPISRGRADNEQFF.